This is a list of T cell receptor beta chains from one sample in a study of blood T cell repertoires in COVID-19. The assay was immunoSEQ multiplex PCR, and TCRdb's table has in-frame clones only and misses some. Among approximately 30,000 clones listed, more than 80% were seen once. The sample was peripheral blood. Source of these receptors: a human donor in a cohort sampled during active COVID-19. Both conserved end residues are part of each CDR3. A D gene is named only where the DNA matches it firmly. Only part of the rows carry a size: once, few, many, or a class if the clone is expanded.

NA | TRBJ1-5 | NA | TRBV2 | TGTGCCAGCAGTGAGTGGTCAGACAATCAGCCCCAGCATTTT | CASSEWSDNQPQHF
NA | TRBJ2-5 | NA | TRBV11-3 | TGTGCCAGCAGCTTGGGAGGACGGGACCGACAAGAGACCCAGTACTTC | CASSLGGRDRQETQYF
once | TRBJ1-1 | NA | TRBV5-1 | TGCGCCAGCAGCTTGGTTCAGGGCAATGAAGCTTTCTTT | CASSLVQGNEAFF
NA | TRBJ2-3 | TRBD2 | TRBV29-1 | TGCAGCGTACGAGGGACTAGCGGGATCACAGATACGCAGTATTTT | CSVRGTSGITDTQYF
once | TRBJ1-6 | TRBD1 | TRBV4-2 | TGTGCCAGCAGCCAAGACTCTGACAGGGCCCCCCTCCACTTT | CASSQDSDRAPLHF
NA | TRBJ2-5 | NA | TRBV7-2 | TGTGCCAGCAGCTTCATGGGCGGGGTCGGGGAGACCCAGTACTTC | CASSFMGGVGETQYF
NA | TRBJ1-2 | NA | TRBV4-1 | TGCGCCAGCAGCTTGGCAGGGGACTATGGCTACACCTTC | CASSLAGDYGYTF
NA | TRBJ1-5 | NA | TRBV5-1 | TGCGCCAGCAGCTCCGGGGAGGGGGGTCAGCCCCAGCATTTT | CASSSGEGGQPQHF
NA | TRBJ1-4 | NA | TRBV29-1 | TGCAGCGTCTCTCTCTCTGCAACTAATGAAAAACTGTTTTTT | CSVSLSATNEKLFF
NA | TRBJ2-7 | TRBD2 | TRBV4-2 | TGTGCCAGCAGCCAAGATTGGACTAGCGGAATTACCTACGAGCAGTACTTC | CASSQDWTSGITYEQYF
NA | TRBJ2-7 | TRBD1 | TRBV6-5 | TGTGCCAGCAGTTACTCCCCGACAGGGGGCAGGGACGAGCAGTACTTC | CASSYSPTGGRDEQYF
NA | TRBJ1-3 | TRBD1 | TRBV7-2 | TGTGCCAGCAGCTCCGGGACAGCTGGAAACACCATATATTTT | CASSSGTAGNTIYF
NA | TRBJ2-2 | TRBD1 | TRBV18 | TGTGCCAGCTCACCGCGACAGGGGCACACCGGGGAGCTGTTTTTT | CASSPRQGHTGELFF
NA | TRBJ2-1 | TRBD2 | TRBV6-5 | TGTGCCAGCAGACTAGCGGGGGTCTTAGGGGAGCAGTTCTTC | CASRLAGVLGEQFF
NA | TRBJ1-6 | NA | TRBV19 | TGTGCCAGTAGCTTTCCTAATTCACCCCTCCACTTT | CASSFPNSPLHF
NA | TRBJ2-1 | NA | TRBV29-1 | TGCAGCGCCGTCGGTACCTCGGGAAGGAATGAGCAGTTCTTC | CSAVGTSGRNEQFF
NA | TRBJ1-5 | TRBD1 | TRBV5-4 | TGTGCCAGCAGCGAACAGGGGGCTGGACAGCCCCAGCATTTT | CASSEQGAGQPQHF
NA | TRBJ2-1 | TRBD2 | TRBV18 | TGTGCCAGCTCACCACCTGGGCGGGGGGTTTACAATGAGCAGTTCTTC | CASSPPGRGVYNEQFF
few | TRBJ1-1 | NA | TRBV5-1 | TGCGCCAGCAGCTTGCCCGGCACAGAAAGAGAAGCTTTCTTT | CASSLPGTEREAFF
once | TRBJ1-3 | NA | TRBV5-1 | TGCGCCAGCAGCGCGACCACTGGGCCGGGGGGCACCATATATTTT | CASSATTGPGGTIYF
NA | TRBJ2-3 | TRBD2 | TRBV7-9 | TGTGCCAGCAGCTGGGGAGGGGGCACAGATACGCAGTATTTT | CASSWGGGTDTQYF
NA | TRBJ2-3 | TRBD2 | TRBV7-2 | TGTGCCAGCAGCCCAAAAAGCGGCGGGGGATCAGATACGCAGTATTTT | CASSPKSGGGSDTQYF
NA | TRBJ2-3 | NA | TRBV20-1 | TGCAGTGCTAGTGACACAGGGACAGATACGCAGTATTTT | CSASDTGTDTQYF
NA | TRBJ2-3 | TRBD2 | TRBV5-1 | TGCGCCAGCAGCCGCCAAGGGGCGGGGGAAAGCACAGATACGCAGTATTTT | CASSRQGAGESTDTQYF
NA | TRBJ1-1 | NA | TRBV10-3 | TGTGCCATCGGGGAGTCCGGGTCCACTGAAGCTTTCTTT | CAIGESGSTEAFF
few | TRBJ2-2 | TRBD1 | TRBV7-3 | TGTGCCAGCAGCTTATGGACGGGACAGGGAAACACCGGGGAGCTGTTTTTT | CASSLWTGQGNTGELFF
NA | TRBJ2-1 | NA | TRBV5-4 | TGTGCCAGCAGCTTGGAGCAACGGCCACCGGACTACAATTTCTTC | CASSLEQRPPDYNFF
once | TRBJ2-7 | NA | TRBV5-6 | TGTGCCAGCAGCTTGGGGGCGGGGGCGTCCTACGAGCAGTACTTC | CASSLGAGASYEQYF
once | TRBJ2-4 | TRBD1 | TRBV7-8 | TGTGCCAGCAGCTTAGCGACAGGGTCGAACATTCAGTACTTC | CASSLATGSNIQYF
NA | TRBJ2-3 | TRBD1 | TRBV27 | TGTGCCAGCAGTTCGGGACAGGTTAACACAGATACGCAGTATTTT | CASSSGQVNTDTQYF
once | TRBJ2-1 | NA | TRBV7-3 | TGTGCCAGCAGCCCATTGGCCTCCTACAATGAGCAGTTCTTC | CASSPLASYNEQFF
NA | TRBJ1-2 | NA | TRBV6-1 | TGTGCCAGCAGTGAATCCAGGAGGGCAGGGCCCTTCGGCTATGGCTACACCTTC | CASSESRRAGPFGYGYTF
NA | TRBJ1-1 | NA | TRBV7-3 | TGTGCCAGCAGCTTCGGACTCCAGAACACTGAAGCTTTCTTT | CASSFGLQNTEAFF
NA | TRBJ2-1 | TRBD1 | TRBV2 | TGTGCCAGCAGTGCCGGGACAGGGCCTCTGTTCTTC | CASSAGTGPLFF
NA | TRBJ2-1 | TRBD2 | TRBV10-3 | TGTGCCACGCGCTCTAGCGGGGGGTCCTACAATGAGCAGTTCTTC | CATRSSGGSYNEQFF
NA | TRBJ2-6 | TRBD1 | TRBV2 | TGTGCCAGCAGCCACAGGGGCGAAAGGGGCTCTGGGGCCAACGTCCTGACTTTC | CASSHRGERGSGANVLTF
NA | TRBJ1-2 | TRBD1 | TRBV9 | TGTGCCAGCAGCTTGGGGACAGTTGGATCCAATTATGGCTACACCTTC | CASSLGTVGSNYGYTF
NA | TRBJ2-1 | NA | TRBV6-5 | TGTGCCAGCAAACTCTTTGGGGGGAAGGAGGATGAGCAGTTCTTC | CASKLFGGKEDEQFF
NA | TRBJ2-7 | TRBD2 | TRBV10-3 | TGTGCCATCAGTGAAGTGTTAGCGGGGGGGGTCTCCTACGAGCAGTACTTC | CAISEVLAGGVSYEQYF
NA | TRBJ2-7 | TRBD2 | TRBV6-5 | TGTGCCAGCAGGCGGACTAGCGAACCTACCTACGAGCAGTACTTC | CASRRTSEPTYEQYF
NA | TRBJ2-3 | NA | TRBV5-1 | TGCGCCAGCAGCCCAACCGGCAGGGCCACAGATACGCAGTATTTT | CASSPTGRATDTQYF